The TCR beta chain described here comes from a study of response to subunit inactivated influenza vaccine. MiXCR was run by TCRdb on the RT-PCR reads, yielding one entry per CDR3 protein. The sample lists roughly 620,000 distinct CDR3 sequences; 11% were seen once. With 1 base removed from V and 2 bases from J, the gap between germline ends came to 10 bases. This CDR3 has 15 residues. The table lists this clonotype with many counts. These same data were also listed under a study on T cells expressing NK-cell markers. That paper adds: Template switching by 5'RACE with UMIs generated the TCR beta cDNA. In the group of eight sequenced donors, seven were HCMV-seropositive and one was seronegative. Only alpha-beta TCR T cells were sorted in several experiments, using an anti-gamma-delta TCR antibody. NKG2C+ dominant clonotypes from 6 or 7 donors made up roughly 1.0-7.0% of CD8+ T cells. What remained unclear was the HCMV specificity of expanded NKG2C+ T cell clones.

This chain links TRBV12-3 or TRBV12-4 with TRBJ2-3; maybe TRBD2 (5 bases). The material sequenced was PBMCs from blood, taken on the day of vaccination. The receptor was isolated from a man aged 45 to 65 who received an inactivated influenza vaccine. Written as DNA, the CDR3 is TGTGCCAGCAGTTTAGGGCTAGCCAACACAGATACGCAGTATTTT. This gives the protein CASSLGLANTDTQYF.